This is a list of T cell receptor beta chains from one sample in a study of Graves' ophthalmopathy and Graves' hyperthyroidism. TCRdb reanalysed the multiplex PCR reads using MiXCR and keeps one entry per CDR3 protein. This sample carries about 640,000 distinct CDR3 sequences, about 41% of them seen once, and the ten largest clones take 3% to 4%. The sequenced sample consisted of peripheral blood. The receptors shown here come from an adult man with Graves' ophthalmopathy. Both conserved end residues are part of each CDR3. A D gene is named only where the DNA matches it firmly.

CASSRRSGYGYTF TRBJ1-2 TRBV7-9 NA
CASSVEVFTNTGELFF TRBJ2-2 TRBV9 NA
CASSPSTFEAFF TRBJ1-1 TRBV6-5 NA
CASSGPQRGYVGELFF TRBJ2-2 TRBV2 TRBD2
CASSRGTGKRETQYF TRBJ2-5 TRBV14 TRBD1
CASSLGRGRSETQYF TRBJ2-5 TRBV28 NA
CATSRDHPTYRGLWVNTEAFF TRBJ1-1 TRBV15 TRBD1
CASSLLTSGGEETQHF TRBJ1-5 TRBV11-1 NA
CASSTRTVGKLFF TRBJ1-4 TRBV19 NA
CAWSESSYEQYF TRBJ2-7 TRBV30 NA
CASSLSGQETGELFF TRBJ2-2 TRBV7-3 TRBD1
CARDQDSGGYEQYF TRBJ2-7 TRBV25-1 TRBD2
CASSQGTYGAYGYTF TRBJ1-2 TRBV10-3 NA
CASSFAGEETQYF TRBJ2-5 TRBV6-5 NA
CAIPAGGTDTQYF TRBJ2-3 TRBV10-3 TRBD2
CASRPALLSQETQYF TRBJ2-5 TRBV7-2 NA
CSTRDQDYEQYF TRBJ2-7 TRBV20-1 NA
CDTLMNTEAFF TRBJ1-1 TRBV24-1 NA
CASSHEDRDHQPQHF TRBJ1-5 TRBV4-2 TRBD1